A selection of T cell receptor beta chains follows, all from one sample in a study. TCRdb itself ran the 5' RACE reads through MiXCR, one entry per CDR3 protein. The sample gives roughly 52,000 distinct CDR3 sequences, more than 15% of which show up once; approximately 2.1% is in the top ten. Sequencing input: naive CD4+ T cells sorted from blood. The receptors come from a female donor with breast cancer. Each CDR3 is given with its conserved first and last residue. A D gene is named only where the DNA matches it firmly. The listing skips clone size in some rows; elsewhere it reads once, few, many or a size class.

>.|many|TRBJ1-1|TRBV7-2
CASSLNWGGTEAFF
TGTGCCAGCAGCTTAAATTGGGGGGGGACTGAAGCTTTCTTT
>.|many|TRBJ2-7|TRBV5-1
CASSLDGLPSGEQYF
TGCGCCAGCAGCTTGGATGGACTTCCATCGGGCGAGCAGTACTTC
>.|few|TRBJ1-6|TRBV20-1
CSATTLTDSPLHF
TGCAGTGCTACCACGTTAACCGATTCACCCCTCCACTTT
>.|.|TRBJ2-1|TRBV15
CATSRELAIYNEQFF
TGTGCCACCAGCAGAGAGCTAGCTATCTACAATGAGCAGTTCTTC
>.|.|TRBJ2-5|TRBV7-3
CASSLRLFETQYF
TGTGCCAGCAGCTTAAGGCTCTTTGAGACCCAGTACTTC
>.|many|TRBJ2-2|TRBV6-1
CASRQGTGELFF
TGTGCCAGCAGGCAGGGGACCGGGGAGCTGTTTTTT
>.|.|TRBJ2-7|TRBV10-3
CAISESRLVGAYEQYF
TGTGCCATCAGTGAGTCGCGACTAGTAGGTGCCTACGAGCAGTACTTC
>.|many|TRBJ1-5|TRBV20-1
CSAREIGSSNQPQHF
TGCAGTGCTAGAGAAATCGGCAGTAGCAATCAGCCCCAGCATTTT
>.|many|TRBJ2-6|TRBV4-1
CASSQVQTTGANVLTF
TGCGCCAGCAGCCAAGTCCAAACAACTGGGGCCAACGTCCTGACTTTC
>.|few|TRBJ1-2|TRBV7-9
CASSLVGTYYGYTF
TGTGCCAGCAGCTTAGTCGGGACTTACTATGGCTACACCTTC
>.|many|TRBJ2-5|TRBV7-2
CASSLRREETQYF
TGTGCCAGCAGCTTGAGACGAGAGGAGACCCAGTACTTC
>.|.|TRBJ2-1|TRBV6-1
CASSRLGEGSYNEQFF
TGTGCCAGCAGTAGGCTGGGCGAGGGCTCCTACAATGAGCAGTTCTTC